This T cell receptor beta chain was obtained from a study of human T cells and chemical hapten exposure. As processed by the authors: Samples held a median of around 100,000 TCRs, range about 23,224–700,000. TCRdb recomputed calls from the 5' RACE reads with MiXCR, one row per CDR3 protein. The V and J calls reflect TCRdb's pipeline rather than the authors' work. The sample records 110,000 or so distinct CDR3 sequences, 15% to 20% being singletons. Per the germline V gene, CDR1 is MRHNA and CDR2 is SNTAGT. The CDR3 totals 19 residues. V lost 4 bases to trimming and J lost 0 bases, with 24 bases between them. The authors' total RNA extraction used unfractionated whole blood.

The rearrangement joins TRBV6-4 to TRBJ1-1; tentative D call: TRBD1 (6 bases). The receptor was derived from a human donor in good health. The CDR3 loop is CASSGQDRHMFLMNTEAFF. CDR3 nucleotide sequence: TGTGCCAGCAGTGGTCAGGACAGACACATGTTCCTCATGAACACTGAAGCTTTCTTT.